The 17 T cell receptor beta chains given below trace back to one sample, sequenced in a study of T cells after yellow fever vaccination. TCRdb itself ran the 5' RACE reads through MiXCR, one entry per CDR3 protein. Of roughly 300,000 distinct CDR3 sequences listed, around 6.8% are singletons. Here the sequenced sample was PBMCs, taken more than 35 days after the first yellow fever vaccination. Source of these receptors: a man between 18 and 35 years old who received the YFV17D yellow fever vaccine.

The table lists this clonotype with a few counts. CDR3 coding DNA: TGTGCCAGCAGTTTTGGGCAGAACAATCAGCCCCAGCATTTT. This encodes CASSFGQNNQPQHF. The chain recombines TRBV27 with TRBJ1-5, with no clear D. Trimming left V 3 bases short and J 3 bases short, with 9 bases between. The length of the CDR3 is 14 residues. CDR1 is MNHEY and CDR2 is SMNVEV in the germline V gene (reference sequence).

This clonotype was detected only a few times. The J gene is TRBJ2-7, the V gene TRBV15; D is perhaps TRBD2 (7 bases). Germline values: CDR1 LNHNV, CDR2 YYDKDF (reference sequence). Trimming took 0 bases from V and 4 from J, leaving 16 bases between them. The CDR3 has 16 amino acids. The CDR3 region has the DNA TGTGCCACCAGCAGAGACCCCGGGGCGGGGGCATACGAGCAGTACTTC. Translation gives CATSRDPGAGAYEQYF. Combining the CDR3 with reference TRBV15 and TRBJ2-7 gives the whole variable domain DAMVIQNPRYQVTQFGKPVTLSCSQTLNHNVMYWYQQKSSQAPKLLFHYYDKDFNNEADTPDNFQSRRPNTSFCFLDIRSPGLGDTAMYLCATSRDPGAGAYEQYFGPGTRLTVT.

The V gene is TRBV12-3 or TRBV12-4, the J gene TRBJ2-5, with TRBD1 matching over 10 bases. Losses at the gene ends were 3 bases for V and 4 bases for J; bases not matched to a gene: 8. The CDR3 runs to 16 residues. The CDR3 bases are TGTGCCAGCAGTTTCCCCCTTGACAGGGGGCGAGAGACCCAGTACTTC. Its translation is CASSFPLDRGRETQYF.

CDR3 sequence (DNA): TGCGCCAGCAGCCACGACCCGCCTGAAGCGGGGGGGAACAATGAGCAGTTCTTC. The encoded protein is CASSHDPPEAGGNNEQFF. The chain combines TRBV4-1 with TRBJ2-1, with 10 bases lining up with TRBD2. CDR1 is MGHRA, CDR2 YSYEKL, per germline. This CDR3 has 18 amino acids. Trimming at V came to 3 bases and at J to 5 bases, leaving 13 bases not matched to a gene.

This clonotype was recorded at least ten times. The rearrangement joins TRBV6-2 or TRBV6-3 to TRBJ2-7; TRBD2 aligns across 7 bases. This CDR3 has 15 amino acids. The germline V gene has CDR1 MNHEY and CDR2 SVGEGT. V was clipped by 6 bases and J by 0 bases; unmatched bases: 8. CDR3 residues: CASRLAGATSYEQYV. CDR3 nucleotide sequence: TGTGCCAGCAGGTTAGCGGGCGCCACCTCCTACGAGCAGTACGTC.

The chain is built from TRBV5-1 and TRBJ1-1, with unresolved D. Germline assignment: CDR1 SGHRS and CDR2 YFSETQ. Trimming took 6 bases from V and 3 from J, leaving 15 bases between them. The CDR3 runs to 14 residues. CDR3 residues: CASKKDGSYTEAFF. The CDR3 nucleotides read TGCGCCAGCAAAAAGGACGGCTCCTACACTGAAGCTTTCTTT.

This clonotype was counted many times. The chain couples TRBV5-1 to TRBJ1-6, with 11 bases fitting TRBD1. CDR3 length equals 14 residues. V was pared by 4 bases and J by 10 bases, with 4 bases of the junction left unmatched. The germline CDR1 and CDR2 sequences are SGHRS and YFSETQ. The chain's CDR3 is CASSPDRGRSPLHF. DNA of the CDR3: TGCGCCAGCAGCCCGGACAGGGGGCGGTCACCCCTCCACTTT.

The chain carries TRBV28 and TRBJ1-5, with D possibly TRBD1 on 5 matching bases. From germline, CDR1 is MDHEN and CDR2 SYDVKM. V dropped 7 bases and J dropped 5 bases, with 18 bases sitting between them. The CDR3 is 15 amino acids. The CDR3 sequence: CASMLPSRVDQPQHF. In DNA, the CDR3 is TGTGCCAGCATGTTACCCAGCAGGGTTGATCAGCCCCAGCATTTT.

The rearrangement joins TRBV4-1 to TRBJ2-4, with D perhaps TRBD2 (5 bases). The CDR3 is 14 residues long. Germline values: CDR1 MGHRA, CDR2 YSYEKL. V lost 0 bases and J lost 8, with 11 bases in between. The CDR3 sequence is CASSQEPSRDIQYF. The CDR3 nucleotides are TGCGCCAGCAGCCAAGAACCTTCGCGGGACATTCAGTACTTC.

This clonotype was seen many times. The CDR3 is CRGGAGYGYTF. The CDR3 DNA is TGCAGGGGGGGGGCAGGCTATGGCTACACCTTC. The J gene is TRBJ1-2, the V gene TRBV20-1; D possibly corresponds to TRBD1 (6 bases). In germline, CDR1 is DFQATT, CDR2 SNEGSKA (reference sequence). This CDR3 contains 11 residues.

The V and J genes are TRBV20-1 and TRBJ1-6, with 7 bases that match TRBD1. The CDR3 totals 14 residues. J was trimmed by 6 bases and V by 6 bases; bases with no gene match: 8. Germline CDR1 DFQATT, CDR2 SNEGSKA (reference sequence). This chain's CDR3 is CSASRDRPNSPLHF. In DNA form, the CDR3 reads TGCAGTGCGTCACGGGACAGACCTAATTCACCCCTCCACTTT.

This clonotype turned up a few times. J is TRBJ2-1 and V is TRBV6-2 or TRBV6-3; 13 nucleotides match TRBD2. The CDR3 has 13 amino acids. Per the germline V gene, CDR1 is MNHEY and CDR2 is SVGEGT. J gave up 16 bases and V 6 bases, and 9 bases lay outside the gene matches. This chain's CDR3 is CASRTSGGARFFF. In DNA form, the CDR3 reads TGTGCCAGCAGAACTAGCGGGGGGGCACGCTTCTTCTTC.

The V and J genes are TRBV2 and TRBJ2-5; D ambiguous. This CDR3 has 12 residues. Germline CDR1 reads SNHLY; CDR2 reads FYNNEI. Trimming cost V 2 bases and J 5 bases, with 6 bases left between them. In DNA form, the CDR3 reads TGTGCCAGCAGTGAAATCAGGGAGACCCAGTACTTC. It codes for CASSEIRETQYF.

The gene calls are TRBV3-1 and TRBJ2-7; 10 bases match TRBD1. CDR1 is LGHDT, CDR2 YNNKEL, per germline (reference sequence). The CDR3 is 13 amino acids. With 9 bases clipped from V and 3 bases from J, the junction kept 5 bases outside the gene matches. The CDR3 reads CASRGTGDYEQYF. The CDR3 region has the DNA TGTGCCAGTAGGGGGACAGGGGACTACGAGCAGTACTTC.

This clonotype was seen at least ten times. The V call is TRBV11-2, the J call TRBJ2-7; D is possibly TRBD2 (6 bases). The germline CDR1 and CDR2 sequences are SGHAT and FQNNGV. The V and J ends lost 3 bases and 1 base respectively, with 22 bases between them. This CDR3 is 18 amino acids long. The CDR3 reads CASSFSDGGGLWSYEQYV. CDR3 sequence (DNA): TGTGCCAGCAGCTTTTCGGACGGCGGAGGGTTGTGGTCCTACGAGCAGTACGTC.

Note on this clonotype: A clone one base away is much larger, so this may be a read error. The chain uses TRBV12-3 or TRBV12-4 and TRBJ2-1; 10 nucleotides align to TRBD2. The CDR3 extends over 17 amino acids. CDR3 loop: CPSSYSGAGGLYNEQFF. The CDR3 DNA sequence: TGTCCCAGCAGTTACTCGGGAGCGGGGGGGTTGTACAATGAGCAGTTCTTC.

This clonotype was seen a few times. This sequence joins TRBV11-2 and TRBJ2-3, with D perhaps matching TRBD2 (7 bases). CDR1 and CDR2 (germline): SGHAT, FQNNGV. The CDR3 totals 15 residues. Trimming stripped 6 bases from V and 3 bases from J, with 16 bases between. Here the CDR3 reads CASRRWGGRTDTQYF. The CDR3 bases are TGTGCCAGCAGAAGGTGGGGGGGCCGGACAGATACGCAGTATTTT.